This passage covers 19 T cell receptor beta chains from one sample sequenced in a study of metastatic and nonmetastatic thyroid tumors. There were no patients who had received any treatment before thyroid surgery. TCRdb called clones again from the PCR reads with MiXCR. The table lists under 20,000 clones, approximately 17% of them singletons. Source material: blood. Source of these receptors: a male donor with papillary thyroid cancer or a benign thyroid nodule (not recorded which). Some clones in this sample may be carry-over from other donors' samples.

Ten or more counts support this clone. The chain employs TRBV19 and TRBJ2-7; 8 bases agree with TRBD1. The CDR3 covers 14 residues. With V trimmed by 5 bases and J by 3 bases, 6 bases remained unmatched. The germline CDR1 and CDR2 sequences are LNHDA and SQIVND (reference sequence). CDR3 amino acids: CASSATGQGYEQYF. The DNA for the CDR3 is TGTGCCAGTAGTGCCACAGGACAGGGCTACGAGCAGTACTTC. The full variable domain, rest sourced from reference TRBV19 and TRBJ2-7, is DGGITQSPKYLFRKEGQNVTLSCEQNLNHDAMYWYRQDPGQGLRLIYYSQIVNDFQKGDIAEGYSVSREKKESFPLTVTSAQKNPTAFYLCASSATGQGYEQYFGPGTRLTVT.

The sample holds many counts of this clone. The chain is built from TRBV16 and TRBJ2-5; D may be TRBD2 (6 bases). Germline V gives CDR1 KGHSY, CDR2 FQNENV. V lost 2 bases to trimming and J lost 2 bases, with 6 bases between them. There are 13 residues in the CDR3. Here the CDR3 DNA reads TGTGCCAGCAGCCAAGGGACTCAAGAGACCCAGTACTTC. Translating gives CASSQGTQETQYF.

This clone was seen at least ten times. J is TRBJ2-1 and V is TRBV6-2 or TRBV6-3; the match to TRBD1 covers 8 bases. Germline V lookup: CDR1 MNHEY, CDR2 SVGEGT. V was clipped by 6 bases and J by 6 bases; unmatched bases: 13. The CDR3 has 16 amino acids. As DNA, the CDR3 is TGTGCCAGCAGACCCAATGGGCAGGGGGCTGGCAATGAGCAGTTCTTC. Its translation: CASRPNGQGAGNEQFF.

This clone was picked up a small number of times. A read error is possible here, since a much larger clone lies one base away. The chain combines TRBV15 with TRBJ1-4; D possibly corresponds to TRBD1 (6 bases). The germline V and J ends were trimmed by 3 bases and 7 bases, with 15 bases remaining between them. The CDR3 is 15 amino acids. Germline-derived CDR1 and CDR2 are LNHNV and YYDKDF (reference sequence). CDR3 DNA sequence: TGTGCCACCAGCAGCGCAGGGGCAAGAAGTGAAAAACTGTTTTTT. It is translated as CATSSAGARSEKLFF. Full variable domain (outside the CDR3, taken from reference TRBV15 and TRBJ1-4): DAMVIQNPRYQVTQFGKPVTLSCSQTLNHNVMYWYQQKSSQAPKLLFHYYDKDFNNEADTPDNFQSRRPNTSFCFLDIRSPGLGDTAMYLCATSSAGARSEKLFFGSGTQLSVL.

By proportion, this clone is medium-sized. V is TRBV6-2 or TRBV6-3 and J is TRBJ1-1; maybe TRBD1 (6 bases). V was cut by 4 bases and J by 4 bases, with 13 bases left in between. The germline V gene has CDR1 MNHEY and CDR2 SVGEGT. The CDR3 runs 14 residues. The CDR3 here is CASSSKQGSTEAFF. CDR3 bases: TGTGCCAGCAGTTCCAAACAGGGTAGCACTGAAGCTTTCTTT.

Within the sample, this clone is medium-sized (0.01 to 0.1%). The rearrangement joins TRBV10-3 to TRBJ2-7, with 7 bases that match TRBD2. This CDR3 comprises 15 residues. Unmatched junction bases numbered 8, after V lost 6 bases and J lost 0 bases. CDR1 is ENHRY and CDR2 is SYGVKD in the germline V gene. This CDR3 is CAISSNAGVSYEQYF. Here the CDR3 DNA reads TGTGCCATCAGCTCAAACGCGGGGGTCTCCTACGAGCAGTACTTC.

The chain is built from TRBV3-1 and TRBJ2-3; D might be TRBD2 (5 bases). Germline values: CDR1 LGHDT, CDR2 YNNKEL (reference sequence). V lost 2 bases to trimming and J lost 0 bases, with 18 bases between them. This CDR3 has 18 residues. CDR3 sequence reads: CASSQLIETIGSTDTQYF. Written as DNA, the CDR3 is TGTGCCAGCAGCCAACTAATTGAGACTATTGGGAGCACAGATACGCAGTATTTT.

A note on this clone: A read error may be the cause here, since a much bigger clone is one base away. The chain links TRBV14 to TRBJ2-4; D call uncertain. Per the germline V gene, CDR1 is SGHDN and CDR2 is FVKESK. This CDR3 is 15 amino acids long. The CDR3 reads CVSSQESGRLNIQYF. Here the CDR3 DNA reads TGTGTCAGCAGCCAAGAGTCTGGAAGGCTTAACATCCAGTACTTC.

The chain employs TRBV7-3 and TRBJ2-2, with a tentative D call TRBD2 (5 bases). The length of the CDR3 is 16 residues. Germline CDR1 and CDR2: SGHTA and FQGTGA. The germline V and J ends were trimmed by 4 bases and 4 bases, with 16 bases remaining between them. CDR3 bases: TGTGCCAGCAGCTCCTGGGAGTGGGCGTGCACCGGGGAGCTGTTTTTT. Translation: CASSSWEWACTGELFF.

This clone is labeled medium-sized (0.01 to 0.1%). The chain carries TRBV20-1 and TRBJ2-7, with D uncertain. The CDR3 has 13 residues. Looked up from germline, CDR1 is DFQATT and CDR2 is SNEGSKA (reference sequence). Trimming took 6 bases from V and 4 from J, leaving 16 bases between them. CDR3 sequence (DNA): TGCAGTGCCGCGTCCGATAACTATTACGAGCAGTACTTC. It codes for CSAASDNYYEQYF.

The chain couples TRBV5-1 to TRBJ1-1; D is possibly TRBD1 (5 bases). The V gene's germline CDR1 is SGHRS and CDR2 YFSETQ. The V gene lost 4 bases and the J gene lost 3 bases, with 19 bases spanning the gap. CDR3 length: 16 residues. CDR3 coding DNA: TGCGCCAGCAGCATAGACGGGGCCACTGGGGACACTGAAGCTTTCTTT. Protein: CASSIDGATGDTEAFF.

This clone has at least ten counts. V usage is TRBV28 and J usage is TRBJ2-2; D remains unclear. The CDR3 is 11 residues long. V was cut by 7 bases and J by 4 bases, with 4 bases left in between. Germline-derived CDR1 and CDR2 are MDHEN and SYDVKM. CDR3 protein: CASIGTGELFF. CDR3 sequence (DNA): TGTGCCAGCATCGGCACCGGGGAGCTGTTTTTT.

This chain joins TRBV11-2 and TRBJ2-7; a possible D gene is TRBD1 (6 bases). The CDR3 is 15 residues long. Germline V gives CDR1 SGHAT, CDR2 FQNNGV. Trimming shortened V by 2 bases and J by 4 bases, and 15 bases separated the two germline ends. CDR3 protein: CASSLSPDRGYEQYF. The DNA of the CDR3 is TGTGCCAGCAGCTTATCCCCGGACAGAGGGTACGAGCAGTACTTC.

The CDR3 DNA sequence: TGTGCCAGCACCCACCGGGGGACAGGGGGATTAGATGAAAAACTGTTTTTT. It yields the protein CASTHRGTGGLDEKLFF. The V and J genes are TRBV7-8 and TRBJ1-4; 11 bases fit TRBD1. Losses at the gene ends were 7 bases for V and 6 bases for J; bases not matched to a gene: 13. The CDR3 contains 17 residues. Germline V gene sequence: CDR1 SGHVS, CDR2 FQNEAQ. The variable domain in full, completed from reference TRBV7-8 and TRBJ1-4, reads GAGVSQSPRYKVAKRGQDVALRCDPISGHVSLFWYQQALGQGPEFLTYFQNEAQLDKSGLPSDRFFAERPEGSVSTLKIQRTQQEDSAVYLCASTHRGTGGLDEKLFFGSGTQLSVL.

This clone was counted at least ten times. The chain carries TRBV27 and TRBJ2-5; D is uncertain. Trimming stripped 4 bases from V and 4 bases from J, with 16 bases between. Per germline, CDR1 MNHEY and CDR2 SMNVEV (reference sequence). The CDR3 contains 15 residues. Here the CDR3 reads CASSSQGDPGETQYF. CDR3 DNA sequence: TGTGCCAGCAGTTCTCAAGGAGACCCTGGAGAGACCCAGTACTTC.

Many counts were recorded for this clone. In DNA, the CDR3 is TGTGCCAGCACCAGGGGAAATTCACCCCTCCACTTT. This translates into CASTRGNSPLHF. V is TRBV28 and J is TRBJ1-6; TRBD1 is a possible D gene (6 bases). V was pared by 7 bases and J by 7 bases, with 8 bases between. CDR3 length: 12 residues. From germline, CDR1 is MDHEN and CDR2 SYDVKM.

A word on this clone: A read error may account for a junction end that differs from germline. The rearrangement uses TRBV11-3 and TRBJ1-2, with TRBD1 identical over 9 bases. The CDR3 has 16 amino acids. Germline V gene sequence: CDR1 SGHNT, CDR2 YENEEA. CDR3 nucleotide sequence: TGTGCCAGCAGCTTCCTACAGGGGGCTTCCGTCTCTGGCTCCACCTTC. Translated, it gives CASSFLQGASVSGSTF.

This clone was observed at least ten times. This chain links TRBV6-1 with TRBJ1-5; D gene unclear. Trimming cost V 7 bases and J 1 base, with 17 bases left between them. Germline loops: CDR1 MNHNS, CDR2 SASEGT. The CDR3 runs 16 residues. The CDR3 sequence is CASTPFEGPSNQPQHF. CDR3 nucleotide sequence: TGTGCCAGCACTCCTTTTGAGGGCCCGAGCAATCAGCCCCAGCATTTT.

The chain is built from TRBV20-1 and TRBJ2-1; D might be TRBD2 (6 bases). The CDR3 sequence is 15 residues long. Germline CDR1 and CDR2: DFQATT and SNEGSKA (reference sequence). V lost 2 bases and J lost 6, with 17 bases in between. The CDR3 region has the DNA TGCAGTGCTAGATCCTGTGGGGTGGGGGGCAATGAGCAGTTCTTC. It specifies CSARSCGVGGNEQFF.